Here is one TCR beta chain with its context. What it binds is not known. This record belongs to a study of cytomegalovirus exposure and HLA in healthy donors. CDR3 length: 13 residues. CDR1 is SGHDN and CDR2 is FVKESK in the germline V gene. With V trimmed by 4 bases and J by 2 bases, 1 base remained unmatched. A multiplex PCR was run with 60 Vbeta primers and 13 Jbeta primers. Profiled with immunoSEQ multiplex PCR; TCRdb holds only in-frame clones, not every one. Its clone listing holds about 160,000 clones. General study findings and limits: It was assumed in the presence/absence analyses that sequencing depth was roughly uniform across donors. Later analysis suggested links between common viral pathogens and several top significant clusters.

The specimen was PBMCs. V is TRBV14 and J is TRBJ1-2; 7 nucleotides line up with TRBD1. The TCR comes from a woman aged 60-75 years in good health and CMV-seronegative. CDR3: CASSPGQNYGYTF. The CDR3 DNA sequence: TGTGCCAGCAGCCCGGGACAGAACTATGGCTACACCTTC.